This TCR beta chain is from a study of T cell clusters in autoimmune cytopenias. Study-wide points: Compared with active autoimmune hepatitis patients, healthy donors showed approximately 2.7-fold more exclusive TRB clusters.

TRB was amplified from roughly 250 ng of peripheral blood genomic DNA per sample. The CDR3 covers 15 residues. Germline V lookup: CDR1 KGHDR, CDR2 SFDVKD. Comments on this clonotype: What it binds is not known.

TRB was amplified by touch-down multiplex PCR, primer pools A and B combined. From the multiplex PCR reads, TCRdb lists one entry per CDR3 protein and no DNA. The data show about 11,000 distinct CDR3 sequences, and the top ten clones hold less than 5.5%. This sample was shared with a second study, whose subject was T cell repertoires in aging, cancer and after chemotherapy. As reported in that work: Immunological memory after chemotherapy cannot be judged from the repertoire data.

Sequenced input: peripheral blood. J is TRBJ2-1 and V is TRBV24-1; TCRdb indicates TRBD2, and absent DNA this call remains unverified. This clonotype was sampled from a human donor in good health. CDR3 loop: CATSDPRGDGNEQFF.